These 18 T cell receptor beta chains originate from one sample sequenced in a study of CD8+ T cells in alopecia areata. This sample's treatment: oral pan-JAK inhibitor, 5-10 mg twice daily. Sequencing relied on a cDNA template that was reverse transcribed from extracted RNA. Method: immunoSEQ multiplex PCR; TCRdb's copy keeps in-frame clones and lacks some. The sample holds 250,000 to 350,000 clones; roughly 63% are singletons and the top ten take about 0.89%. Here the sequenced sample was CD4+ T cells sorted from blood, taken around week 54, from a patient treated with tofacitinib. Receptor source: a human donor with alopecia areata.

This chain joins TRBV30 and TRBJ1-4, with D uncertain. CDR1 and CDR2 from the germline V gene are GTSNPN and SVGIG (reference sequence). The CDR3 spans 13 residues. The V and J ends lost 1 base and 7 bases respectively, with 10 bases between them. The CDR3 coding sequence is TGTGCCTGGAGTGAAACCTACGTTGAAAAACTGTTTTTT. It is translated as CAWSETYVEKLFF.

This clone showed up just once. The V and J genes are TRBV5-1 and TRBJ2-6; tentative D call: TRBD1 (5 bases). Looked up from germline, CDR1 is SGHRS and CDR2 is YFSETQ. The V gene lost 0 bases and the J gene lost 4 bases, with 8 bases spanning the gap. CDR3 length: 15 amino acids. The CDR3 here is CASSLGGAGANVLTF. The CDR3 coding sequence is TGCGCCAGCAGCTTGGGTGGGGCCGGGGCCAACGTCCTGACTTTC.

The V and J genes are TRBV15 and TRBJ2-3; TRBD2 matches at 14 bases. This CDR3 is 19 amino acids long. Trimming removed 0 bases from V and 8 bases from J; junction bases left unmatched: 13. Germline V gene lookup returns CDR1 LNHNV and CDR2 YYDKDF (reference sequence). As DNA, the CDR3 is TGTGCCACCAGCAGAGAGAGGGGACTAGCGGGGGCCGCTACCAGTACGCAGTATTTT. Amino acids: CATSRERGLAGAATSTQYF. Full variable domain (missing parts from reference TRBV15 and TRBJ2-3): DAMVIQNPRYQVTQFGKPVTLSCSQTLNHNVMYWYQQKSSQAPKLLFHYYDKDFNNEADTPDNFQSRRPNTSFCFLDIRSPGLGDTAMYLCATSRERGLAGAATSTQYFGPGTRLTVL.

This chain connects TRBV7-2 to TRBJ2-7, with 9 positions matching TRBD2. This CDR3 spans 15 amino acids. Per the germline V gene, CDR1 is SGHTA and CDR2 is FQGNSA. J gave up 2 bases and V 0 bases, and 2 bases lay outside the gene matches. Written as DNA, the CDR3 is TGTGCCAGCAGCTTAGCAGCGGGGGGCACCTACGAGCAGTACTTC. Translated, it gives CASSLAAGGTYEQYF.

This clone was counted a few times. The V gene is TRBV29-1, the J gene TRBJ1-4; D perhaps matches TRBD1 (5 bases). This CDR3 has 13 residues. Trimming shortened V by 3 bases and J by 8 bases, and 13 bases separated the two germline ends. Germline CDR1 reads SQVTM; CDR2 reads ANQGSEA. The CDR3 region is CSVDGGLGEKLFF. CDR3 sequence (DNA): TGCAGCGTTGACGGGGGGTTAGGCGAAAAACTGTTTTTT.

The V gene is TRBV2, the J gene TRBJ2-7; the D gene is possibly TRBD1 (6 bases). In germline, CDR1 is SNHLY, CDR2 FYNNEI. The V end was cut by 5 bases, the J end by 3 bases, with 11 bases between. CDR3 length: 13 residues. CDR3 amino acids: CASSYRVRYEQYF. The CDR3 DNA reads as TGTGCCAGCAGTTACAGGGTTCGCTACGAGCAGTACTTC.

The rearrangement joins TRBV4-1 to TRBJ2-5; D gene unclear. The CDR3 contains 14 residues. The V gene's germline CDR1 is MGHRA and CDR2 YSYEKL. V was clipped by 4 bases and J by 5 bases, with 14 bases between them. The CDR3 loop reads CASSRAAYPETQYF. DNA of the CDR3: TGCGCCAGCAGCCGGGCCGCATACCCGGAGACCCAGTACTTC.

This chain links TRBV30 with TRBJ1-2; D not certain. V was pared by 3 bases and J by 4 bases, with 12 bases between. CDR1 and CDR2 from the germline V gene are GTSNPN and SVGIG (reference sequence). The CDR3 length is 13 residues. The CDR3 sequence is CAWSRSDGYGYTF. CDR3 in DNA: TGTGCCTGGAGCCGATCAGACGGCTATGGCTACACCTTC.

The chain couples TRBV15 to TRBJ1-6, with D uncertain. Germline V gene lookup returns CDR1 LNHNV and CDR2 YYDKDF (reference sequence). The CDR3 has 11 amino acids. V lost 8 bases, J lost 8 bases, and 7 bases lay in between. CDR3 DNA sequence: TGTGCCACCGGGATGGATTCACCCCTCCACTTT. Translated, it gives CATGMDSPLHF.

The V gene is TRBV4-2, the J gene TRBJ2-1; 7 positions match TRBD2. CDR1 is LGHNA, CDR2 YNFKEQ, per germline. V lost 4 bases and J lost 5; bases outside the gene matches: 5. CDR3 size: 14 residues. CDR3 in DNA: TGTGCCAGCAGCCGGGACTACCGAGACAATGAGCAGTTCTTC. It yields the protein CASSRDYRDNEQFF.

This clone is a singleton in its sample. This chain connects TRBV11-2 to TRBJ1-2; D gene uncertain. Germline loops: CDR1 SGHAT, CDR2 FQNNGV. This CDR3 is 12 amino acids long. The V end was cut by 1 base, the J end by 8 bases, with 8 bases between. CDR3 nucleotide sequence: TGTGCCAGCAGCTTAGCCGGGTTGGGCTACACCTTC. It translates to CASSLAGLGYTF. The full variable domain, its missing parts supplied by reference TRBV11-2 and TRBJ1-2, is EAGVAQSPRYKIIEKRQSVAFWCNPISGHATLYWYQQILGQGPKLLIQFQNNGVVDDSQLPKDRFSAERLKGVDSTLKIQPAKLEDSAVYLCASSLAGLGYTFGSGTRLTVV.

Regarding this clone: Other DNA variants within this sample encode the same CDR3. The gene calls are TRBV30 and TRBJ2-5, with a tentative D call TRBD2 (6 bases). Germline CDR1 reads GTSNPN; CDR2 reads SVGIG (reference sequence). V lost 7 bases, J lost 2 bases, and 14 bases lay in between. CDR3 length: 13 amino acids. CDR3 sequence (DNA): TGTGCCTCCACCCGTGGAGGGCAAGAGACCCAGTACTTC. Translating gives CASTRGGQETQYF.

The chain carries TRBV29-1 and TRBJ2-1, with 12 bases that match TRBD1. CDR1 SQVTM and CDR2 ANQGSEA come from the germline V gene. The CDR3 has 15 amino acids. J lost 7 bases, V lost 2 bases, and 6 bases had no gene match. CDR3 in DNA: TGCAGCGTTGAAACGGGACAGGGGGCGCGGAATGAGCAGTTCTTC. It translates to CSVETGQGARNEQFF.

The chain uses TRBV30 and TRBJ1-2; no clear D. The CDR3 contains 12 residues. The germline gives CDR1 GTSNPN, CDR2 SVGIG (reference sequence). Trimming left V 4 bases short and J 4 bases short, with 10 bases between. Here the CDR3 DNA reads TGTGCCTGGACTCACGGGCCCTATGGCTACACCTTC. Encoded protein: CAWTHGPYGYTF. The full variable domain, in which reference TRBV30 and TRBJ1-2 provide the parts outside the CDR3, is SQTIHQWPATLVQPVGSPLSLECTVEGTSNPNLYWYRQAAGRGLQLLFYSVGIGQISSEVPQNLSASRPQDRQFILSSKKLLLSDSGFYLCAWTHGPYGYTFGSGTRLTVV.

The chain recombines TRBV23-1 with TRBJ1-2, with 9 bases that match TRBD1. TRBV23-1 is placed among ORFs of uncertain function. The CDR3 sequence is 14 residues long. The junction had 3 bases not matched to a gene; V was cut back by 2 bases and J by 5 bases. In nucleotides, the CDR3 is TGCGCCAGCAGTCAAACGACAGGGGGGTATGGCTACACCTTC. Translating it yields CASSQTTGGYGYTF.

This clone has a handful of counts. The CDR3 nucleotides are TGTGCCTGGACAGGACCCTCGTACATGAACACTGAAGCTTTCTTT. This encodes CAWTGPSYMNTEAFF. The chain links TRBV30 to TRBJ1-1, with D uncertain. This CDR3 spans 15 amino acids. The germline gives CDR1 GTSNPN, CDR2 SVGIG (reference sequence). Between the trimmed V and J ends, which lost 4 bases and 0 bases, there was a span of 15 bases.

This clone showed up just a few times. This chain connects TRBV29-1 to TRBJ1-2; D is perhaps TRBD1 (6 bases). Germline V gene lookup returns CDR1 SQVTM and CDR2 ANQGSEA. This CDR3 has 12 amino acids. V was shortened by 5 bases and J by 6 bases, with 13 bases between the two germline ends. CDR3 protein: CSVLGARDGYTF. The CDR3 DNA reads TGCAGCGTTCTGGGGGCGCGAGATGGCTACACCTTC.

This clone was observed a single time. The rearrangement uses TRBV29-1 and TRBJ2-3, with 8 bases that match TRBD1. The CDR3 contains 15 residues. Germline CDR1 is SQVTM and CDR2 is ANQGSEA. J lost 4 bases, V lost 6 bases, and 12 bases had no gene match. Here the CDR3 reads CSVIRTGSIADTQYF. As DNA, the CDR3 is TGCAGCGTCATCAGGACAGGGAGTATTGCAGATACGCAGTATTTT.